The entry that follows covers one T cell receptor beta chain sequence. Recruited during active infection, patients (from Seattle) were subsequently followed longitudinally. The CDR3 has 16 amino acids. CDR1 is SQVTM, CDR2 ANQGSEA, per germline. Unmatched junction bases numbered 15, after V lost 5 bases and J lost 6 bases. This specimen comes from a study of blood T cell repertoires in COVID-19. Study summary: COVID-19 samples from acute and convalescent phases originated in the United States, Italy and Spain. In each case, the material was cDNA or gDNA derived from T cells, B-cell-depleted T cells, or PBMCs.

In the source study's methods: Reference gene primer amplification gave nucleated cell count estimates. Assay: immunoSEQ multiplex PCR; the TCRdb copy retains only in-frame clones and omits some. That table supplies the V and J calls and clone size; D and trimming were determined from the DNA. The sample has 55,000 or so clones; approximately 88% are singletons. Sequences were obtained from peripheral blood. This sequence originates from a man aged 40-55 years with COVID-19, enrolled during active disease. J is TRBJ2-3 and V is TRBV29-1, with 9 bases identical to TRBD2. The CDR3 loop is CSVSGWASGDVDTQYF. Here the CDR3 DNA reads TGCAGCGTTAGTGGGTGGGCTAGCGGGGACGTGGATACGCAGTATTTT.